The 27 T cell receptor beta chains in this list originate from one sample, sequenced in a study of blood T cell repertoires in COVID-19. Here immunoSEQ multiplex PCR was the method, and the copy in TCRdb shows in-frame clones only, minus some. The sample holds over 150,000 clones, roughly 82% seen once. Sequenced sample: peripheral blood. The receptors derive from a human donor in a cohort sampled during active COVID-19.

This clone occurred a few times. J is TRBJ2-2 and V is TRBV7-2; D possibly corresponds to TRBD1 (5 bases). Trimming pared 2 bases from V and 1 base from J, leaving 5 bases between. CDR1 SGHTA and CDR2 FQGNSA come from the germline V gene. The CDR3 totals 14 residues. The CDR3 here is CASSLTGNTGELFF. The CDR3 nucleotides are TGTGCCAGCAGCTTAACAGGGAACACCGGGGAGCTGTTTTTT.

The chain joins TRBV6-4 to TRBJ2-1, with a tentative D call TRBD2 (5 bases). The CDR3 spans 16 residues. Deletions cut 6 bases from V and 8 bases from J, with 23 bases between. Germline V gene data show CDR1 as MRHNA and CDR2 as SNTAGT. CDR3 in DNA: TGTGCCAGCAGCGATAAGTGGAGGCCCGGAGGCGATGAGCAGTTCTTC. Translated: CASSDKWRPGGDEQFF.

J is TRBJ2-1 and V is TRBV28; 8 bases are a match to TRBD2. Losses at the gene ends were 1 base for V and 3 bases for J; bases not matched to a gene: 5. This CDR3 has 16 residues. The V gene's germline CDR1 is MDHEN and CDR2 SYDVKM. For the CDR3, the DNA is TGTGCCAGCAGTTTATTAGCGGGGAAGAACTACAATGAGCAGTTCTTC. It specifies CASSLLAGKNYNEQFF.

The genes are TRBV7-9 and TRBJ2-7; D unclear. The germline V gene has CDR1 SEHNR and CDR2 FQNEAQ (reference sequence). The V gene lost 1 base and the J gene lost 4 bases, with 14 bases spanning the gap. This CDR3 region has 15 residues. The CDR3 DNA follows: TGTGCCAGCAGCTTAGTAGGCTTCGCGGAATACGAGCAGTACTTC. Residues: CASSLVGFAEYEQYF.

This chain links TRBV6-6 with TRBJ2-1; 9 bases map to TRBD1. The CDR3 has 15 residues. V shed 6 bases, J shed 5 bases, and the junction held 8 bases outside the gene matches. Germline V lookup: CDR1 MNHNY, CDR2 SVGAGI (reference sequence). CDR3 sequence (DNA): TGTGCCAGCAGGCCCCCCGGGACAGGGCACAATGAGCAGTTCTTC. Translated: CASRPPGTGHNEQFF.

V is TRBV6-5 and J is TRBJ2-7, with 7 bases that match TRBD2. V was clipped by 5 bases and J by 3 bases; unmatched bases: 10. The CDR3 is 15 residues long. The V gene's germline CDR1 is MNHEY and CDR2 SVGAGI. This chain's CDR3 is CASSPRASGLYEQYF. CDR3 DNA sequence: TGTGCCAGCAGTCCCCGGGCTAGCGGACTCTACGAGCAGTACTTC.

The chain recombines TRBV19 with TRBJ2-7; D possibly corresponds to TRBD1 (5 bases). CDR3 size: 12 residues. The V gene's germline CDR1 is LNHDA and CDR2 SQIVND (reference sequence). V dropped 9 bases and J dropped 3 bases, with 12 bases sitting between them. In nucleotides, the CDR3 is TGTGCCAGCGGACAAGCTGGCTACGAGCAGTACTTC. Translated: CASGQAGYEQYF.

This rearrangement joins TRBV6-4 to TRBJ1-1; a possible D gene is TRBD1 (6 bases). The CDR3 has 13 amino acids. The germline gives CDR1 MRHNA, CDR2 SNTAGT. V shed 6 bases and J shed 1 base, with 9 bases lying between them. The CDR3 bases are TGTGCCAGCAGAAGAGGGGGGAACACTGAAGCTTTCTTT. This sequence encodes CASRRGGNTEAFF.

Only one count was recorded for this clone. The V call is TRBV6-6, the J call TRBJ1-5; D might be TRBD1 (5 bases). Germline V lookup: CDR1 MNHNY, CDR2 SVGAGI (reference sequence). This CDR3 contains 14 residues. V was clipped by 6 bases and J by 4 bases, with 13 bases between them. Here the CDR3 DNA reads TGTGCCAGCAGCCCGACAGTGAATAATCAGCCCCAGCATTTT. Translated, it gives CASSPTVNNQPQHF.

V and J are TRBV5-1 and TRBJ1-2, with a possible D match to TRBD1 (5 bases). The CDR3 runs 14 residues. Deletions cut 0 bases from V and 3 bases from J, with 9 bases between. Per the germline V gene, CDR1 is SGHRS and CDR2 is YFSETQ. CDR3 sequence reads: CASSLDGADYGYTF. For the CDR3, the DNA is TGCGCCAGCAGCTTGGATGGGGCCGACTATGGCTACACCTTC.

The chain uses TRBV7-2 and TRBJ2-3; 11 bases are a match to TRBD2. The V and J ends lost 1 base and 2 bases, in that order; junction bases with no gene match: 11. Germline CDR1 and CDR2: SGHTA and FQGNSA. This CDR3 comprises 19 residues. CDR3: CASSLVITASGRLTDTQYF. In nucleotides, the CDR3 is TGTGCCAGCAGCTTAGTAATAACGGCTAGCGGGAGGCTCACAGATACGCAGTATTTT.

The V and J genes are TRBV28 and TRBJ2-6; 7 bases fit TRBD1. In germline, CDR1 is MDHEN, CDR2 SYDVKM. Unmatched junction bases numbered 8, after V lost 6 bases and J lost 0 bases. This CDR3 has 17 residues. CDR3 sequence (DNA): TGTGCCAGCAGGCCGGGACAGCTTCTCTCTGGGGCCAACGTCCTGACTTTC. This translates into CASRPGQLLSGANVLTF.

V and J are TRBV19 and TRBJ2-3; 7 bases map to TRBD2. The length of the CDR3 is 15 residues. The V gene's germline CDR1 is LNHDA and CDR2 SQIVND (reference sequence). Trimming removed 6 bases from V and 5 bases from J; junction bases left unmatched: 11. The CDR3 here is CASRETSVSVDTQYF. CDR3 DNA: TGTGCCAGTAGGGAAACTAGCGTTTCAGTAGATACGCAGTATTTT.

This chain links TRBV5-1 with TRBJ2-7; weak D call: TRBD2 (6 bases). V lost 0 bases and J lost 2, with 12 bases in between. The CDR3 length is 15 residues. Germline CDR1 reads SGHRS; CDR2 reads YFSETQ. CDR3 nucleotide sequence: TGCGCCAGCAGCTTGGCCCTCGGGGAGGCCTACGAGCAGTACTTC. Residues: CASSLALGEAYEQYF.

The chain combines TRBV19 with TRBJ2-7, with 8 bases that match TRBD1. Germline CDR1 reads LNHDA; CDR2 reads SQIVND (reference sequence). The CDR3 runs to 14 residues. J gave up 3 bases and V 6 bases, and 7 bases lay outside the gene matches. CDR3 amino acids: CASSASGGDYEQYF. DNA for the CDR3: TGTGCCAGTAGCGCCTCAGGGGGCGACTACGAGCAGTACTTC.

The V gene is TRBV20-1, the J gene TRBJ2-7, with 7 bases fitting TRBD1. Germline CDR1 is DFQATT and CDR2 is SNEGSKA (reference sequence). V lost 6 bases and J lost 6; bases outside the gene matches: 5. This CDR3 spans 11 amino acids. DNA for the CDR3: TGCAGTGCCATGAACAGGGGCGAGCAGTACTTC. Translation: CSAMNRGEQYF.

This chain connects TRBV6-6 to TRBJ1-3, with D perhaps TRBD1 (6 bases). The CDR3 covers 15 residues. The V end was cut by 6 bases, the J end by 3 bases, with 15 bases between. The V gene's germline CDR1 is MNHNY and CDR2 SVGAGI (reference sequence). This CDR3 is CASRTDSRLGNTIYF. The CDR3 DNA reads as TGTGCCAGCAGGACGGACAGCAGACTTGGAAACACCATATATTTT.

The chain couples TRBV2 to TRBJ2-2, with unresolved D. CDR1 and CDR2 from the germline V gene are SNHLY and FYNNEI. This CDR3 is built from 15 residues. The ends were cut back, 6 bases at V and 0 bases at J, with 11 bases in the middle. In nucleotides, the CDR3 is TGTGCCAGCAGGAGTGAACTAACGAACACCGGGGAGCTGTTTTTT. This gives the protein CASRSELTNTGELFF.

The chain combines TRBV5-1 with TRBJ2-7, with 8 bases matching TRBD2. The CDR3 totals 13 residues. V gave up 1 base and J gave up 6 bases; unmatched junction bases: 3. The germline CDR1 and CDR2 sequences are SGHRS and YFSETQ. CDR3 bases: TGCGCCAGCAGCTTGCAGGCGGGAGGCGAGCAGTACTTC. This translates into CASSLQAGGEQYF.

The chain carries TRBV2 and TRBJ2-1, with TRBD1 as a possible D gene (6 bases). Between the trimmed V and J ends, which lost 6 bases and 9 bases, there was a span of 18 bases. This CDR3 region has 14 residues. CDR1 SNHLY and CDR2 FYNNEI come from the germline V gene. The CDR3: CASSDRRGGGEQFF. For the CDR3, the DNA is TGTGCCAGCAGCGATCGGCGTGGGGGCGGTGAGCAGTTCTTC.

This clone occurred once. V gene TRBV2 combines with J gene TRBJ2-5; TRBD2 matches at 13 bases. V shed 0 bases and J 7 bases; nucleotides not matched to a gene: 8. The CDR3 totals 17 residues. Germline CDR1 SNHLY, CDR2 FYNNEI. The CDR3 loop reads CASSEALLAGGGGTQYF. DNA for the CDR3: TGTGCCAGCAGTGAAGCCTTACTAGCGGGAGGGGGAGGGACCCAGTACTTC.

The chain is built from TRBV7-9 and TRBJ2-3; D perhaps matches TRBD2 (6 bases). The CDR3 has 14 amino acids. Germline CDR1 reads SEHNR; CDR2 reads FQNEAQ (reference sequence). The V end lost 5 bases, the J end lost 10 bases, and 19 bases lay between the germline ends. The CDR3 DNA reads as TGTGCCAGCAGCCCCCGACTAGTTTTACCCCCGCAGTATTTT. It codes for CASSPRLVLPPQYF.

In nucleotides, the CDR3 is TGTGCCAGCAGTTTATGGCAGAATAGCAATCAGCCCCAGCATTTT. This encodes CASSLWQNSNQPQHF. The V and J genes are TRBV27 and TRBJ1-5; D gene ambiguous. The CDR3 covers 15 residues. V gave up 1 base and J gave up 0 bases, with 7 bases separating them. Germline lookup yields CDR1 MNHEY and CDR2 SMNVEV (reference sequence).

The J gene is TRBJ2-3, the V gene TRBV28; TRBD1 matches 9 bases. Germline lookup yields CDR1 MDHEN and CDR2 SYDVKM. Losses at the gene ends were 2 bases for V and 6 bases for J; bases not matched to a gene: 9. There are 16 residues in the CDR3. The CDR3 region is CASSLDRDRVGDTQYF. The CDR3 DNA follows: TGTGCCAGCAGTTTAGATAGGGACAGGGTGGGGGATACGCAGTATTTT.

The chain links TRBV5-1 to TRBJ1-1, with no clear D. Germline assignment: CDR1 SGHRS and CDR2 YFSETQ. Trimming removed 1 base from V and 3 bases from J, with 10 bases in between. The CDR3 contains 14 residues. Here the CDR3 DNA reads TGCGCCAGCAGCTTGTACGTGGCAGACACTGAAGCTTTCTTT. It yields the protein CASSLYVADTEAFF.

V usage is TRBV28 and J usage is TRBJ2-7, with a tentative D call TRBD2 (6 bases). This CDR3 has 16 amino acids. Germline V gene data show CDR1 as MDHEN and CDR2 as SYDVKM. V shed 5 bases and J shed 2 bases, with 19 bases lying between them. The CDR3: CASSPVAREKTYEQYF. For the CDR3, the DNA is TGTGCCAGCAGTCCTGTAGCCCGGGAGAAAACCTACGAGCAGTACTTC.

In nucleotides, the CDR3 is TGTGCCAGCAGCTTAGGGGACACAGGGGGCAATGAGCAGTTCTTC. It translates to CASSLGDTGGNEQFF. The chain uses TRBV13 and TRBJ2-1; the match to TRBD1 covers 8 bases. The trim removed 0 bases at V and 6 bases at J, leaving 4 bases unmatched. This CDR3 contains 15 residues. CDR1 and CDR2 from the germline V gene are PRHDT and FYEKMQ (reference sequence).